The source of this T cell receptor beta chain is a study of cytomegalovirus exposure and HLA in healthy donors. About the study: Of all 370 or so donors who were genotyped, roughly 81% belonged to the Caucasian-associated ancestry cluster.

Both 60 Vbeta primers and 13 Jbeta primers went into the PCR. Libraries were prepared by immunoSEQ multiplex PCR; TCRdb keeps only in-frame clonotypes and omits some of them. Found here are fewer than 150,000 clones, roughly 78% of them singletons; the top ten hold under 2.5%. This CDR3 region has 14 residues. V was pared by 10 bases and J by 2 bases, with 8 bases of the junction left unmatched. Germline V gene data show CDR1 as MDHEN and CDR2 as SYDVKM. Notes on this clone: Its antigen is unidentified.

Study-level findings and limits: V segments that were indistinguishable, TRBV6-2 and TRBV6-3 among them, were omitted from analysis. Earlier analysis yielded a pattern in which most TCR beta V segments were productive about 90% or about 30% of the time.

This sequence originates from a man under 40 in good health and CMV-seronegative. The chain couples TRBV28 to TRBJ2-1; TRBD2 matches 7 bases. The sequencing input was PBMCs. CDR3 sequence reads: CATLTSVTYNEQFF. The CDR3 DNA sequence: TGTGCCACCCTCACTAGCGTAACCTACAATGAGCAGTTCTTC.